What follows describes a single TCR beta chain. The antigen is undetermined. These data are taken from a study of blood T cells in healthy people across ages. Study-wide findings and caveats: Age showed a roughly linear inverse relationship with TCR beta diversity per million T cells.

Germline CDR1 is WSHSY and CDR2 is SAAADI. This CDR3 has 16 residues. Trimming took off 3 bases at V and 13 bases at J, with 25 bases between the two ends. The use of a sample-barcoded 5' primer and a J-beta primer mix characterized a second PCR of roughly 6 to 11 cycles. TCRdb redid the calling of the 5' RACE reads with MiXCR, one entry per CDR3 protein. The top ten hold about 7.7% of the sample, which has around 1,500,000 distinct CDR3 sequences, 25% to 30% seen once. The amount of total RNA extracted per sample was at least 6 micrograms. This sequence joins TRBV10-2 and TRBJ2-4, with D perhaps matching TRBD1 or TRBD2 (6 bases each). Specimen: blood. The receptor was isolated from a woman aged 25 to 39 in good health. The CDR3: CASSELRGPTYKEQYF. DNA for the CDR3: TGCGCCAGCAGTGAATTACGGGGGCCGACCTACAAGGAGCAGTACTTC.